A single sample gave rise to the 5 T cell receptor beta chains below, sequenced in a study of T cell repertoires in cytomegalovirus infection. TCRdb re-derived calls from the reads in MiXCR, one entry per CDR3 protein. The table records approximately 500,000 distinct CDR3 sequences, approximately 17% of them present only once. Material for sequencing was CD8+ T cells from PBMCs. Receptor source: a human donor in good health (CMV status not recorded). Some clones in this sample may be carry-over from other donors' samples.

Remarks on this clonotype: This may be a read error: a much more frequent sequence differs by one nucleotide. The rearrangement links TRBV27 to TRBJ1-1, with D tentatively TRBD1 (5 bases). The CDR3 extends over 14 amino acids. Germline CDR1 MNHEY, CDR2 SMNVEV (reference sequence). The CDR3 DNA sequence: TGTACCAGCAGTCCCGGGGGGACGAACACTGAAGCTTTCTTT. It is translated as CTSSPGGTNTEAFF.

This clonotype occurred a few times. The gene calls are TRBV4-1 and TRBJ2-1, with 9 nucleotides matching TRBD2. CDR3 length: 14 amino acids. V lost 3 bases to trimming and J lost 12 bases; unmatched junction nucleotides: 9. Germline V CDR1 and CDR2: MGHRA, YSYEKL. CDR3 residues: CASSQGGGGRGQFF. CDR3 nucleotide sequence: TGCGCCAGCAGCCAGGGGGGGGGCGGGAGGGGGCAGTTCTTC.

This clonotype was counted many times. The chain links TRBV28 to TRBJ1-2, with a possible D match to TRBD1 (5 bases). The CDR3 is 14 residues long. V lost 7 bases and J 0 bases, leaving 12 bases between the germline ends. From germline, CDR1 is MDHEN and CDR2 SYDVKM. CDR3 region: CASNPGRTNYGYTF. As DNA, the CDR3 is TGTGCCAGCAATCCAGGGCGAACTAACTATGGCTACACCTTC.

This clonotype was seen repeatedly, ten times or more. The chain has TRBV27 and TRBJ1-1; possibly TRBD1 for D (6 bases). CDR1 and CDR2 from the germline V gene are MNHEY and SMNVEV (reference sequence). The CDR3 consists of 15 residues. V was clipped by 5 bases and J by 3 bases, with 16 bases between them. The CDR3 sequence: CASSLVGGRDTEAFF. CDR3 coding DNA: TGTGCCAGCAGTCTAGTTGGGGGGCGAGACACTGAAGCTTTCTTT.

This clonotype was detected many times. V is TRBV10-3 and J is TRBJ1-3, with 7 positions matching TRBD1. The CDR3 runs to 15 residues. From germline, CDR1 is ENHRY and CDR2 SYGVKD. The trim removed 4 bases at V and 1 base at J, leaving 4 bases unmatched. The CDR3 reads CAISVTRGSGNTIYF. The DNA for the CDR3 is TGTGCCATCAGTGTCACCAGGGGGTCTGGAAACACCATATATTTT.